The rows below give T cell receptor beta chains drawn from one sample of a study of blood T cell repertoires in COVID-19. Repertoires were generated with immunoSEQ multiplex PCR, while TCRdb's copy carries only in-frame clones and drops some. The table shows over 80,000 clones, with roughly 76% occurring only once. Specimen: peripheral blood. Source of these receptors: a woman aged 50 to 60 with acute or convalescent COVID-19. Both conserved end residues are part of each CDR3. A D gene is named only where the DNA matches it firmly. Not all rows give a size; the values are once, few, many and, for expanded clones, a class.

v_call	j_call	d_call	cdr3_length	clone_size	cdr3_nt	cdr3_aa
TRBV5-6	TRBJ2-1	.	14	.	TGTGCCAGCAATGAGATGTTCTCCTACAATGAGCAGTTCTTC	CASNEMFSYNEQFF
TRBV28	TRBJ1-2	.	13	few	TGTGCCAGCAGTTTACCCCCCCCAGCGGGCTACACCTTC	CASSLPPPAGYTF
TRBV3-1/TRBV3-2	TRBJ1-5	.	14	.	TGTGCCAGCAGCCAAGGGCTCCAGTCCGGGACCCAGCATTTT	CASSQGLQSGTQHF
TRBV7-9	TRBJ2-1	TRBD2	13	.	TGTGCCAGCAACCTAGCGGGGGGCAATGAGCAGTTCTTC	CASNLAGGNEQFF
TRBV7-8	TRBJ1-6	TRBD1	15	.	TGTGCCAGCAGCACACGGCAGGGGGCCAAATCACCCCTCCACTTT	CASSTRQGAKSPLHF
TRBV2	TRBJ1-1	.	13	.	TGTGCCAGCATTTCGGACAGCCCGGCTCACGCTTTCTTT	CASISDSPAHAFF
TRBV5-4	TRBJ1-2	TRBD1	14	.	TGTGCCAGCAGCTACCTACAGGGGAACTATGGCTACACCTTC	CASSYLQGNYGYTF
TRBV3-1/TRBV3-2	TRBJ2-1	.	16	.	TGTGCCAGCAGCCAAGGGGTCGGGGGTAGGTACAATGAGCAGTTCTTC	CASSQGVGGRYNEQFF
TRBV6-2/TRBV6-3	TRBJ2-1	TRBD2	16	.	TGTGCCAGCAGTCGTCGAGCGGGGGTGGCGTACAATGAGCAGTTCTTC	CASSRRAGVAYNEQFF
TRBV5-1	TRBJ2-7	.	12	few	TGCGCCAGCAGGGGGGACATTTACGAGCAGTACTTC	CASRGDIYEQYF
TRBV7-3	TRBJ2-1	.	13	.	TGTGCCAGCAGCTTAGCGAGGGACTTTGAGCAGTTCTTC	CASSLARDFEQFF
TRBV3-1/TRBV3-2	TRBJ1-2	.	15	.	TGTGCCAGCAGCCTCACAAACGCGGGGCTCGGTGGCTACACCTTC	CASSLTNAGLGGYTF
TRBV7-8	TRBJ2-7	TRBD1	15	.	TGTGCCAGCAGCTTAGAGACAGGGGCGTCCTACGAGCAGTACTTC	CASSLETGASYEQYF
TRBV5-5	TRBJ1-1	.	14	few	TGTGCCAGCAGCTTGGACTGGGGGCGGACTGAAGCTTTCTTT	CASSLDWGRTEAFF
TRBV6-6	TRBJ1-2	.	14	.	TGTGCCAGCAGTTACCGACAGGCGATCTATGGCTACACCTTC	CASSYRQAIYGYTF
TRBV28	TRBJ1-1	.	14	.	TGTGCCAGCAGTTTGCGACAGCGGAACACTGAAGCTTTCTTT	CASSLRQRNTEAFF
TRBV20-1	TRBJ1-1	.	9	.	TGCAGTGCTAGCGCGAAAGCTTTCTTT	CSASAKAFF
TRBV19	TRBJ1-3	.	16	.	TGTGCCAGTAGTATAGATCCGCGGTCCTCTGGAAACACCATATATTTT	CASSIDPRSSGNTIYF
TRBV28	TRBJ1-6	TRBD1	15	.	TGTGCCAGTAGTGACAGGGAGGCCTATAATTCACCCCTCCACTTT	CASSDREAYNSPLHF
TRBV2	TRBJ1-3	.	13	.	TGTGCCAGCACGGGGGACTCTGGAAACACCATATATTTT	CASTGDSGNTIYF
TRBV7-2	TRBJ1-2	.	13	.	TGTGCCAGCAGCTCCCGGGACTGGGGGGGCTACACCTTC	CASSSRDWGGYTF
TRBV6-5	TRBJ1-1	.	12	.	TGTGCCAGCAGACGGGGGGACACTGAAGCTTTCTTT	CASRRGDTEAFF
TRBV7-2	TRBJ1-2	.	15	.	TGTGCCAGCAGCTCGCTCCCTCCGGACAGTGGGGGCTACACCTTC	CASSSLPPDSGGYTF
TRBV11-2	TRBJ2-3	TRBD2	19	.	TGTGCCAGCAGCTCAGGGCTAGCGGGGGGGCCATTAAACACAGATACGCAGTATTTT	CASSSGLAGGPLNTDTQYF
TRBV5-6	TRBJ1-5	.	14	.	TGTGCCAGCAGAACGAGGGGGAATATGGAGCCCCAGCATTTT	CASRTRGNMEPQHF
TRBV13	TRBJ2-2	.	13	.	TGTGCCAGCAACCAGGGGAACACCGGGGAGCTGTTTTTT	CASNQGNTGELFF
TRBV6-5	TRBJ1-5	TRBD1	15	.	TGTGCCAGCAGTCCCGGGACAGGGGGCAATCAGCCCCAGCATTTT	CASSPGTGGNQPQHF
TRBV13	TRBJ2-5	.	15	.	TGTGCCAGCAGCTTACGGGGATTCGGCGGGGAGACCCAGTACTTC	CASSLRGFGGETQYF